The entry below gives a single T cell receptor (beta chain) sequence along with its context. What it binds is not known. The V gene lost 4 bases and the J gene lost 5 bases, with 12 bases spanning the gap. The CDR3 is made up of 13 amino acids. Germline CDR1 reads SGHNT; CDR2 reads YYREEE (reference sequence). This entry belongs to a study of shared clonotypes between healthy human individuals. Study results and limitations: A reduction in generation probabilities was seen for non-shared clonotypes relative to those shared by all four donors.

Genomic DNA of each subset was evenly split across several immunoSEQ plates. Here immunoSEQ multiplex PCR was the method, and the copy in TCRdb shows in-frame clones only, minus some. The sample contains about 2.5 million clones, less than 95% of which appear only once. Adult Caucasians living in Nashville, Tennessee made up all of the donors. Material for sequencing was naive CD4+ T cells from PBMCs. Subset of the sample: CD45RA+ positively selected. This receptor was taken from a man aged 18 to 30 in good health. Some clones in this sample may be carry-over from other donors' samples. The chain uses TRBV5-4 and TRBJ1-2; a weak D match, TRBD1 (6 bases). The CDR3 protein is CASSPDRDYGYTF. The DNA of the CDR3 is TGTGCCAGCAGCCCGGACAGAGATTATGGCTACACCTTC.